This section outlines one T cell receptor beta chain sequence together with its context. The method was immunoSEQ multiplex PCR; TCRdb's version includes in-frame clones alone and lacks a portion of them. The sample has 15,000 or so clones; roughly 74% are singletons. This entry comes from a study of ipilimumab plus nivolumab after autologous stem cell transplantation. The clonotype comes from a male donor with primary mediastinal lymphoma. Source: PBMCs, taken in a trial of ipilimumab plus nivolumab as post-transplant consolidation.

DNA of the CDR3: TGTGCCAGCAGCCGTACTGAATACAGGTCGACTGGGGCCAACGTCCTGACTTTC. As protein: CASSRTEYRSTGANVLTF. This chain links TRBV9 with TRBJ2-6; D is perhaps TRBD1 (5 bases). The CDR3 loop spans 18 amino acids. The ends were cut back, 4 bases at V and 2 bases at J, with 19 bases in the middle. Germline loops: CDR1 SGDLS, CDR2 YYNGEE.